This is a list of T cell receptor beta chains from one sample in a study of Tregs in tolerant kidney transplant recipients. Data came from immunoSEQ multiplex PCR; TCRdb stores just in-frame clones and leaves some out. The sample gives roughly 250,000 clones, 65% to 85% of which show up once; about 0.58% is in the top ten. The specimen sequenced was CD4+ T cells from blood. The receptor source for this set is a human donor in good health. Both conserved end residues are part of each CDR3. Each record gives: J gene, D gene, V gene, clone size, CDR3 DNA, CDR3 protein. D genes are given only for firm matches. Clone size is given for some rows only: seen once, a few or many times, or a class if the clone is expanded.

j_call: TRBJ1-5
d_call: -
v_call: TRBV6-4
clone_size: -
cdr3_nt: TGTGCCAGCAGTGACTCGGCCCTCGGGCCCCAGCATTTT
cdr3_aa: CASSDSALGPQHF

j_call: TRBJ1-4
d_call: TRBD1
v_call: TRBV5-1
clone_size: -
cdr3_nt: TGCGCCAGCAGCCACGGGACAGGGGCCGAAAAACTGTTTTTT
cdr3_aa: CASSHGTGAEKLFF

j_call: TRBJ1-1
d_call: -
v_call: TRBV18
clone_size: -
cdr3_nt: TGTGCCAGCTCACAAGAATACACTGAAGCTTTCTTT
cdr3_aa: CASSQEYTEAFF

j_call: TRBJ2-5
d_call: -
v_call: TRBV30
clone_size: -
cdr3_nt: TGTGCCTGGGGGACACAAGAGACCCAGTACTTC
cdr3_aa: CAWGTQETQYF

j_call: TRBJ1-6
d_call: TRBD1
v_call: TRBV5-1
clone_size: -
cdr3_nt: TGCGCCAGCAGCACGAGGGGGCTCTCTTCACCCCTCCACTTT
cdr3_aa: CASSTRGLSSPLHF

j_call: TRBJ2-2
d_call: TRBD1
v_call: TRBV7-9
clone_size: -
cdr3_nt: TGTGCCAGCAGCTCCGGGACAGGCACGAACACCGGGGAGCTGTTTTTT
cdr3_aa: CASSSGTGTNTGELFF

j_call: TRBJ2-3
d_call: -
v_call: TRBV19
clone_size: once
cdr3_nt: TGTGCCAGTAGAACCCGGCGGGGTGGCACAGATACGCAGTATTTT
cdr3_aa: CASRTRRGGTDTQYF

j_call: TRBJ2-7
d_call: TRBD2
v_call: TRBV5-6
clone_size: -
cdr3_nt: TGTGCCAGCAGCTCGCGGGGGGCCTACGAGCAGTACTTC
cdr3_aa: CASSSRGAYEQYF

j_call: TRBJ2-3
d_call: -
v_call: TRBV27
clone_size: -
cdr3_nt: TGTGCCAGCAGTTCTCAGAGGGGCAGGGACTTTGCAGATACGCAGTATTTT
cdr3_aa: CASSSQRGRDFADTQYF

j_call: TRBJ1-4
d_call: TRBD1
v_call: TRBV5-8
clone_size: -
cdr3_nt: TGTGCCAGCAGCCCACAGGGGGCAAGTGAAAAACTGTTTTTT
cdr3_aa: CASSPQGASEKLFF

j_call: TRBJ2-3
d_call: -
v_call: TRBV6-6
clone_size: -
cdr3_nt: TGTGCCAGCAGTTATGGCAGGGGGGGGAGCACAGATACGCAGTATTTT
cdr3_aa: CASSYGRGGSTDTQYF

j_call: TRBJ1-4
d_call: -
v_call: TRBV7-8
clone_size: once
cdr3_nt: TGTGCCAGCAAGCCGGGTCCCGGGACGCCTAATGAAAAACTGTTTTTT
cdr3_aa: CASKPGPGTPNEKLFF

j_call: TRBJ2-1
d_call: -
v_call: TRBV9
clone_size: -
cdr3_nt: TGTGCCAGCAGCACCCAGTACAATGAGCAGTTCTTC
cdr3_aa: CASSTQYNEQFF

j_call: TRBJ2-7
d_call: -
v_call: TRBV9
clone_size: -
cdr3_nt: TGTGCCAGCAGCGTAGCTGCTCTGGGGATGGACGAGCAGTACTTC
cdr3_aa: CASSVAALGMDEQYF

j_call: TRBJ1-1
d_call: -
v_call: TRBV10-3
clone_size: -
cdr3_nt: TGTGCCATCAGGAGGGGTTTCGGCTTCATGAACACTGAAGCTTTCTTT
cdr3_aa: CAIRRGFGFMNTEAFF

j_call: TRBJ2-5
d_call: -
v_call: TRBV14
clone_size: -
cdr3_nt: TGTGCCAGCAGTCCCATTCGAGACCCCCGGGGAGAGACCCAGTACTTC
cdr3_aa: CASSPIRDPRGETQYF

j_call: TRBJ1-4
d_call: -
v_call: TRBV2
clone_size: -
cdr3_nt: TGTGCCTGCAGTGGGGGGCTTAATGAAAAACTGTTTTTT
cdr3_aa: CACSGGLNEKLFF

j_call: TRBJ2-5
d_call: -
v_call: TRBV15
clone_size: once
cdr3_nt: TGTGCCACCAGCAGAGATGGGCAGGGGGGAGAGACCCAGTACTTC
cdr3_aa: CATSRDGQGGETQYF

j_call: TRBJ2-7
d_call: -
v_call: TRBV14
clone_size: -
cdr3_nt: TGTGCCAGCAGCCAAAGGAACAGCCTGGCCGAGCAGTACTTC
cdr3_aa: CASSQRNSLAEQYF

j_call: TRBJ2-1
d_call: TRBD1
v_call: TRBV6-1
clone_size: -
cdr3_nt: TGTGCCAGCAGTGGCGGGACAGGGGTCTACAATGAGCAGTTCTTC
cdr3_aa: CASSGGTGVYNEQFF

j_call: TRBJ2-7
d_call: -
v_call: TRBV7-9
clone_size: -
cdr3_nt: TGTGCCAGCAGTGCGGCCAGGGAGCAGTACTTC
cdr3_aa: CASSAAREQYF

j_call: TRBJ2-7
d_call: -
v_call: TRBV19
clone_size: -
cdr3_nt: TGTGCCAGTAGCAAAGACGGATCCTACGAGCAGTACTTC
cdr3_aa: CASSKDGSYEQYF

j_call: TRBJ1-5
d_call: -
v_call: TRBV6-5
clone_size: -
cdr3_nt: TGTGCCAGCAGTTACTCGTACTTCCTCCAGAATCAGCCCCAGCATTTT
cdr3_aa: CASSYSYFLQNQPQHF

j_call: TRBJ2-3
d_call: TRBD2
v_call: TRBV9
clone_size: -
cdr3_nt: TGTGCCAGCAGCCGCTCTACTAGCGGGGGGGCCTCTATCCATACGCAGTATTTT
cdr3_aa: CASSRSTSGGASIHTQYF

j_call: TRBJ1-3
d_call: -
v_call: TRBV4-1
clone_size: -
cdr3_nt: TGCGCCAGCAGCCTCCTCCCTCTCTCTGGAAACACCATATATTTT
cdr3_aa: CASSLLPLSGNTIYF

j_call: TRBJ1-2
d_call: -
v_call: TRBV30
clone_size: -
cdr3_nt: TGTGCCTGGAGTGTACCTCCAGGGGTCTATGGCTACACCTTC
cdr3_aa: CAWSVPPGVYGYTF

j_call: TRBJ2-1
d_call: -
v_call: TRBV11-2
clone_size: -
cdr3_nt: TGCGCCAGCAGCCCGCAATTGGGGAATTCCTACAATGAGCAGTTCTTC
cdr3_aa: CASSPQLGNSYNEQFF

j_call: TRBJ2-1
d_call: TRBD1
v_call: TRBV7-2
clone_size: -
cdr3_nt: TGTGCCAGCAGCTTTACAGGGGCCCCCAGGGATGAGCAGTTCTTC
cdr3_aa: CASSFTGAPRDEQFF

j_call: TRBJ2-1
d_call: -
v_call: TRBV29-1
clone_size: few
cdr3_nt: TGCAGCGTTGAAGACGGCCTTTGGTCCTACAATGAGCAGTTCTTC
cdr3_aa: CSVEDGLWSYNEQFF

j_call: TRBJ2-5
d_call: -
v_call: TRBV27
clone_size: -
cdr3_nt: TGTGCCAGCAGTTTTCGGGCGGGGTACCCGGAGACCCAGTACTTC
cdr3_aa: CASSFRAGYPETQYF

j_call: TRBJ2-7
d_call: TRBD1
v_call: TRBV4-1
clone_size: -
cdr3_nt: TGCGCCAGCAGCCAGGCAACAGGGGGCGCGACCTACGAGCAGTACTTC
cdr3_aa: CASSQATGGATYEQYF

j_call: TRBJ2-1
d_call: TRBD1
v_call: TRBV9
clone_size: -
cdr3_nt: TGTGCCAGCAGCGTTACCGGGACAGGGGGGTACAATGAGCAGTTCTTC
cdr3_aa: CASSVTGTGGYNEQFF

j_call: TRBJ1-2
d_call: -
v_call: TRBV5-1
clone_size: few
cdr3_nt: TGCGCCAGCAGCTTGTCGCTACTGGCCGGGACGGTTATCTATGGCTACACCTTC
cdr3_aa: CASSLSLLAGTVIYGYTF

j_call: TRBJ2-1
d_call: TRBD2
v_call: TRBV4-1
clone_size: few
cdr3_nt: TGCGCCAGCAGCCTAGGACTAGCGGGATACAATGAGCAGTTCTTC
cdr3_aa: CASSLGLAGYNEQFF

j_call: TRBJ2-5
d_call: TRBD2
v_call: TRBV10-2
clone_size: -
cdr3_nt: TGCGCCAGCAGTAAGACTAGCGGGGGGGTGTCCCAGTACTTC
cdr3_aa: CASSKTSGGVSQYF

j_call: TRBJ2-1
d_call: TRBD1
v_call: TRBV7-6
clone_size: -
cdr3_nt: TGTGCCAGCACCCAAAACAGGGGGCTACCCCATGAGCAGTTCTTC
cdr3_aa: CASTQNRGLPHEQFF